The source of this T cell receptor (beta chain) is a study of blood T cell repertoires in COVID-19. Between the trimmed V and J ends, which lost 0 bases and 7 bases, there was a span of 9 bases. The CDR3 totals 13 residues. From germline, CDR1 is GTSNPN and CDR2 SVGIG (reference sequence). Data came from immunoSEQ multiplex PCR; TCRdb stores just in-frame clones and leaves some out. Counted here are 200,000 to 250,000 clones, approximately 82% occurring once; the ten biggest clones make up roughly 12%. Sequenced input: peripheral blood. The receptor comes from a woman in her thirties or forties with acute or convalescent COVID-19. The V call is TRBV30, the J call TRBJ2-2, with no clear D. CDR3 DNA sequence: TGTGCCTGGAGTGTAGTAGTTAGCGGGGAGCTGTTTTTT. This gives the protein CAWSVVVSGELFF.